These 16 T cell receptor beta chains were all obtained from the same sample, sequenced in a study of blood T cell repertoires in COVID-19. Clones were read by immunoSEQ multiplex PCR, and TCRdb kept only the in-frame ones, dropping some. The data show 150,000 to 200,000 clones, 87% seen once. Sequences were obtained from peripheral blood. Receptors originate from a woman aged 60-70 years who had recovered from COVID-19.

The chain couples TRBV3-1 (or the pseudogene TRBV3-2) to TRBJ1-1, with 7 bases identical to TRBD1. The germline CDR1 and CDR2 sequences are LGHDT and YNNKEL (reference sequence). CDR3 length: 15 amino acids. The V segment lost 4 bases and the J segment 4 bases; nucleotides outside the gene matches: 9. CDR3 DNA: TGTGCCAGCAGCCTGGGACAGTATCCGGGCACTGAAGCTTTCTTT. This sequence encodes CASSLGQYPGTEAFF.

The count of this clone is one. The V gene is TRBV19, the J gene TRBJ2-2; 15 bases are a match to TRBD2. The CDR3 sequence is 20 residues long. Germline trimming cut 9 bases from V and 4 bases from J; bases unmatched to any gene: 18. Germline CDR1 and CDR2: LNHDA and SQIVND (reference sequence). CDR3: CASRRIGLAGGPGGTGELFF. For the CDR3, the DNA is TGTGCCAGCAGACGAATCGGACTAGCGGGGGGGCCTGGTGGCACCGGGGAGCTGTTTTTT.

The chain has TRBV5-4 and TRBJ1-2; a weak D match, TRBD1 (6 bases). The germline gives CDR1 SGHNT, CDR2 YYREEE (reference sequence). The CDR3 totals 14 residues. The ends were cut back, 2 bases at V and 4 bases at J, with 12 bases in the middle. In nucleotides, the CDR3 is TGTGCCAGCAGCTTTCGACAGGATATCTATGGCTACACCTTC. Translation gives CASSFRQDIYGYTF.

This chain uses TRBV14 with TRBJ1-6, with 8 bases that match TRBD1. Germline V gene lookup returns CDR1 SGHDN and CDR2 FVKESK. The CDR3 spans 15 residues. V dropped 4 bases and J dropped 7; count of bases not matched to a gene: 6. CDR3 sequence (DNA): TGTGCCAGCAGCCTTTGGACAGGGACGAATTCACCCCTCCACTTT. Translation: CASSLWTGTNSPLHF.

The genes are TRBV5-1 and TRBJ2-5, with 9 bases that match TRBD2. Germline CDR1 reads SGHRS; CDR2 reads YFSETQ. V shed 9 bases and J 4 bases; nucleotides not matched to a gene: 7. The CDR3 spans 13 residues. CDR3 nucleotides: TGCGCCACCTCGCCAGCGGGGGGAGAGACCCAGTACTTC. Residues: CATSPAGGETQYF.

The V gene is TRBV28, the J gene TRBJ1-1, with 7 bases matching TRBD1. This CDR3 has 15 amino acids. The germline V gene encodes CDR1 MDHEN and CDR2 SYDVKM. J was trimmed by 3 bases and V by 0 bases; bases with no gene match: 4. CDR3 bases: TGTGCCAGCAGTTTATGGACAGGGCGGTACACTGAAGCTTTCTTT. It specifies CASSLWTGRYTEAFF.

J is TRBJ2-3 and V is TRBV27; D unresolved. This CDR3 comprises 13 residues. Germline loops: CDR1 MNHEY, CDR2 SMNVEV (reference sequence). Trimming removed 3 bases from V and 2 bases from J, with 6 bases in between. CDR3 nucleotides: TGTGCCAGCAGTTTTAGATTCACAGATACGCAGTATTTT. Its protein is CASSFRFTDTQYF.

This chain connects TRBV5-1 to TRBJ2-5; 12 bases align to TRBD2. The CDR3 has 17 residues. Trimming took 6 bases from V and 4 from J; bases not matched to a gene: 13. Germline lookup yields CDR1 SGHRS and CDR2 YFSETQ. CDR3 coding DNA: TGCGCCAGCACCCAGACTAGCGGGGGACTTAAGGGAGAGACCCAGTACTTC. Its protein is CASTQTSGGLKGETQYF.

This clone appeared once. The rearrangement uses TRBV19 and TRBJ1-1, with 8 bases lining up with TRBD1. The germline V gene has CDR1 LNHDA and CDR2 SQIVND (reference sequence). V shed 10 bases, J shed 2 bases, and the junction held 6 bases outside the gene matches. The length of the CDR3 is 13 residues. CDR3 amino acids: CATQQGANTEAFF. The DNA of the CDR3 is TGTGCCACTCAGCAGGGGGCAAACACTGAAGCTTTCTTT.

This chain uses TRBV28 with TRBJ1-1; possible D gene TRBD1, 5 bases. Looked up from germline, CDR1 is MDHEN and CDR2 is SYDVKM. V was cut by 1 base and J by 5 bases, with 11 bases left in between. The CDR3 is made up of 14 amino acids. Here the CDR3 reads CASSLSYRLTEAFF. DNA for the CDR3: TGTGCCAGCAGTTTATCGTACAGGCTGACTGAAGCTTTCTTT. The full variable domain, with the rest looked up from reference TRBV28 and TRBJ1-1, is DVKVTQSSRYLVKRTGEKVFLECVQDMDHENMFWYRQDPGLGLRLIYFSYDVKMKEKGDIPEGYSVSREKKERFSLILESASTNQTSMYLCASSLSYRLTEAFFGQGTRLTVV.

The chain combines TRBV7-3 with TRBJ2-5; the match to TRBD2 covers 9 bases. This CDR3 spans 16 amino acids. Germline CDR1 and CDR2: SGHTA and FQGTGA. With V trimmed by 2 bases and J by 2 bases, 6 bases remained unmatched. The CDR3 loop is CASSLGMLAGQETQYF. DNA for the CDR3: TGTGCCAGCAGCTTAGGAATGCTAGCGGGGCAAGAGACCCAGTACTTC.

The chain employs TRBV28 and TRBJ1-1, with TRBD1 as a possible D gene (5 bases). Trimming shortened V by 2 bases and J by 0 bases, and 7 bases separated the two germline ends. Germline V gene sequence: CDR1 MDHEN, CDR2 SYDVKM. This CDR3 comprises 14 residues. CDR3 region: CASSLGQMNTEAFF. The CDR3 DNA sequence: TGTGCCAGCAGTTTAGGACAAATGAACACTGAAGCTTTCTTT.

This clone was counted a few times. The chain uses TRBV30 and TRBJ1-1; TRBD1 matches 8 bases. Germline CDR1 reads GTSNPN; CDR2 reads SVGIG (reference sequence). The CDR3 sequence is 16 residues long. V dropped 1 base and J dropped 1; count of bases not matched to a gene: 8. The CDR3 DNA reads as TGTGCCTGGAGTGGAGTGGACAGGGTGGAGAACACTGAAGCTTTCTTT. It is translated as CAWSGVDRVENTEAFF. The full variable domain, in which reference TRBV30 and TRBJ1-1 provide the parts outside the CDR3, is SQTIHQWPATLVQPVGSPLSLECTVEGTSNPNLYWYRQAAGRGLQLLFYSVGIGQISSEVPQNLSASRPQDRQFILSSKKLLLSDSGFYLCAWSGVDRVENTEAFFGQGTRLTVV.

The genes are TRBV5-1 and TRBJ2-2; 8 bases are shared with TRBD1. The CDR3 covers 16 residues. After removal of 6 bases from V and 0 bases from J, the junction contained 7 bases not matched to a gene. CDR1 SGHRS and CDR2 YFSETQ come from the germline V gene. CDR3 DNA: TGCGCCAGCACCACGCCGGGACAGGCGAACACCGGGGAGCTGTTTTTT. Amino acids: CASTTPGQANTGELFF.

In this sample, this clone turned up once. The chain recombines TRBV29-1 with TRBJ2-4, with a weak D call TRBD2 (5 bases). The germline V gene encodes CDR1 SQVTM and CDR2 ANQGSEA. The CDR3 contains 14 residues. Trimming pared 8 bases from V and 2 bases from J, leaving 16 bases between. DNA of the CDR3: TGCAGCCCGGCAGCCGGGAATTCCAAAAACATTCAGTACTTC. Translation: CSPAAGNSKNIQYF.

The genes are TRBV21-1 and TRBJ2-3; the D call TRBD2 from the table was never checked on the DNA. TRBV21-1 is shown as a pseudogene. This CDR3 is 18 amino acids long. CDR3 nucleotides: TGTGCCAGCAGCAAGAACCGCTTTGACTCTACTAGCACAGATACGCAGTATTTT. Its protein is CASSKNRFDSTSTDTQYF.